This TCR beta chain was identified in a study of blood T cell repertoires in COVID-19. Only in-frame clones appear in the TCRdb table, and some are missing; sequencing was by immunoSEQ multiplex PCR. Counted here are about 48,000 clones, about 88% occurring once; the ten biggest clones make up approximately 3.1%. Germline values: CDR1 SNHLY, CDR2 FYNNEI. The CDR3 loop spans 15 amino acids. The ends lost 7 bases at V and 6 bases at J; junction bases unmatched: 12. Study members were between 18 and 89 years old and lived in fewer than 30 US regions. This receptor was identified in a woman aged 45-65 years who had recovered from COVID-19. The source material was PBMCs or T cells enriched from blood (not recorded which). V is TRBV2 and J is TRBJ2-7; 10 nucleotides match TRBD2. As DNA, the CDR3 is TGTGCCAGCACTGGGACTAGCGATCCTCAGGGCGAGCAGTACTTC. It specifies CASTGTSDPQGEQYF.